Listed below are T cell receptor beta chains from one sample, sequenced in a study of blood T cell repertoires in COVID-19. The assay was immunoSEQ multiplex PCR, and TCRdb's table has in-frame clones only and misses some. Among 150,000 to 200,000 clones listed, 75% to 85% were seen once. Material: peripheral blood. The receptors come from a human donor in a cohort sampled during active COVID-19. Each CDR3 is given without its conserved first and last residue. The order of the fields is J gene, V gene, CDR3 protein.

j_call: TRBJ2-7
v_call: TRBV9
cdr3_aa: ASSPGQTYEQY

j_call: TRBJ2-1
v_call: TRBV9
cdr3_aa: ASSVYSSGNYNEQF

j_call: TRBJ2-7
v_call: TRBV7-6
cdr3_aa: ASSLLAGGPYEQY

j_call: TRBJ2-1
v_call: TRBV7-2
cdr3_aa: ASSFPSRTNEQF

j_call: TRBJ1-2
v_call: TRBV7-9
cdr3_aa: ASSTRDRIGTNYGYT

j_call: TRBJ2-3
v_call: TRBV18
cdr3_aa: ASSPGSGGPDTQY

j_call: TRBJ2-7
v_call: TRBV4-3
cdr3_aa: ASSQGQGPYYEQY

j_call: TRBJ2-1
v_call: TRBV7-2
cdr3_aa: ASRAQGGGIYNEQF

j_call: TRBJ2-7
v_call: TRBV4-2
cdr3_aa: ASSQEGTSGTYEQY

j_call: TRBJ2-7
v_call: TRBV5-1
cdr3_aa: ASSSGLDRLNYEQY

j_call: TRBJ2-7
v_call: TRBV7-9
cdr3_aa: ASSFSGGYEQY

j_call: TRBJ2-7
v_call: TRBV11-2
cdr3_aa: ASSLEERGQY

j_call: TRBJ2-7
v_call: TRBV4-3
cdr3_aa: ASSLIAYRASYEQY

j_call: TRBJ2-2
v_call: TRBV7-3
cdr3_aa: ASSLDRGNTGELF

j_call: TRBJ2-7
v_call: TRBV6-2/TRBV6-3
cdr3_aa: ASSQVGRTYEQY

j_call: TRBJ1-3
v_call: TRBV7-9
cdr3_aa: ASSLAQGGGNTIY

j_call: TRBJ2-5
v_call: TRBV7-9
cdr3_aa: ASSQGLQETQY

j_call: TRBJ2-3
v_call: TRBV24-1
cdr3_aa: ATSDWQTSTDTQY

j_call: TRBJ2-7
v_call: TRBV4-3
cdr3_aa: ASSPPGRVGEQY

j_call: TRBJ1-5
v_call: TRBV6-5
cdr3_aa: ASSYSWTGNQPQH

j_call: TRBJ1-1
v_call: TRBV7-3
cdr3_aa: ASSLTGATEAF

j_call: TRBJ1-4
v_call: TRBV28
cdr3_aa: ASYNEKLF

j_call: TRBJ1-1
v_call: TRBV5-6
cdr3_aa: ASSFFVRGLEAF

j_call: TRBJ1-5
v_call: TRBV28
cdr3_aa: ASRTYSNQPQH

j_call: TRBJ2-6
v_call: TRBV4-1
cdr3_aa: ASSQGTGGAEPGANVLT

j_call: TRBJ1-5
v_call: TRBV2
cdr3_aa: ASRETGLLNQPQH

j_call: TRBJ2-1
v_call: TRBV5-8
cdr3_aa: ASSLRGSWNEQF

j_call: TRBJ1-4
v_call: TRBV2
cdr3_aa: ASSDPFTTNEKLF

j_call: TRBJ2-7
v_call: TRBV15
cdr3_aa: ATSRDPGDEQY

j_call: TRBJ2-2
v_call: TRBV7-3
cdr3_aa: ASRTSSGSTGELF

j_call: TRBJ1-1
v_call: TRBV7-9
cdr3_aa: ASTPGSRTEAF

j_call: TRBJ1-2
v_call: TRBV28
cdr3_aa: ASSVLNRDYGYT

j_call: TRBJ2-1
v_call: TRBV15
cdr3_aa: ATSGRTGEYNEQF

j_call: TRBJ2-7
v_call: TRBV7-2
cdr3_aa: ASSSTTGYYEQY

j_call: TRBJ2-3
v_call: TRBV6-6
cdr3_aa: ASSYRQDLDTQY

j_call: TRBJ2-7
v_call: TRBV11-2
cdr3_aa: ASSIDRVAYEQY

j_call: TRBJ2-7
v_call: TRBV7-2
cdr3_aa: ASSLGWGAYEQY

j_call: TRBJ2-3
v_call: TRBV4-1
cdr3_aa: ASSQEGIRGGPDTQY

j_call: TRBJ2-1
v_call: TRBV24-1
cdr3_aa: ATSDARRRDNEQF

j_call: TRBJ2-7
v_call: TRBV9
cdr3_aa: ASSVGEGYTYEQY

j_call: TRBJ2-7
v_call: TRBV18
cdr3_aa: ASSLGLAGDLSYEQY

j_call: TRBJ1-6
v_call: TRBV6-5
cdr3_aa: ASSYGQNYNSPLH

j_call: TRBJ2-7
v_call: TRBV19
cdr3_aa: ASSPRQGPHEQY

j_call: TRBJ2-7
v_call: TRBV4-1
cdr3_aa: ASSREGVDYEQY

j_call: TRBJ1-2
v_call: TRBV19
cdr3_aa: ASNLGGSGGYGYT

j_call: TRBJ2-1
v_call: TRBV7-9
cdr3_aa: ASSSGLASYNEQF

j_call: TRBJ2-7
v_call: TRBV4-3
cdr3_aa: ASSRILAGSSYEQY

j_call: TRBJ2-7
v_call: TRBV3-1/TRBV3-2
cdr3_aa: ASSQYGRQGGDEQY

j_call: TRBJ2-1
v_call: TRBV6-2/TRBV6-3
cdr3_aa: ASSYPGGPSYNEQF

j_call: TRBJ2-7
v_call: TRBV7-3
cdr3_aa: ASSLTGDRSYEQY

j_call: TRBJ2-7
v_call: TRBV18
cdr3_aa: ASSLPSGDYEQY

j_call: TRBJ2-3
v_call: TRBV28
cdr3_aa: ASTTQGLRTDTQY

j_call: TRBJ2-5
v_call: TRBV5-6
cdr3_aa: ASSLGIGRETQY

j_call: TRBJ2-7
v_call: TRBV11-1
cdr3_aa: ASRMTSGGSYEQY